The T cell receptor (beta chain) described here comes from a study of shared clonotypes between healthy human individuals. A note on this clone: The sample carries other DNA sequences with the same CDR3.

The naive CD8 fraction comprised CD45RO-negative cells positively selected for CCR7 and excluded terminally differentiated effector memory CD45RA+ cells. The study drew all its donors from Caucasian adults living in Nashville, Tennessee. This CDR3 contains 12 residues. Germline CDR1 reads MNHEY; CDR2 reads SMNVEV (reference sequence). V shed 6 bases, J shed 2 bases, and the junction held 0 bases outside the gene matches. Method: immunoSEQ multiplex PCR; TCRdb's copy keeps in-frame clones and lacks some. The sample includes 1.5 million to 2.5 million clones, approximately 95% of them seen just once. The specimen was naive CD8+ T cells sorted from blood. The clonotype comes from a man aged 18 to 35 in good health. The V call is TRBV27, the J call TRBJ2-7, with 8 bases that match TRBD1. CDR3 in amino acids: CASRDRAYEQYF. In DNA form, the CDR3 reads TGTGCCAGCAGGGACAGGGCCTACGAGCAGTACTTC.